What follows are 25 T cell receptor beta chains derived from one specimen sequenced in a study of PD-L1 blockade in urothelial cancer. Using immunoSEQ multiplex PCR, the repertoire was profiled, and TCRdb retains in-frame clones only, with some absent. Of 35,000 to 40,000 clones in the sample, roughly four fifths were seen once. Sequenced material: PBMCs, taken around atezolizumab (anti-PD-L1) treatment. All receptors come from a man in his 70s with urothelial cancer.

This clone was seen a handful of times. The chain has TRBV21-1 and TRBJ1-2. TRBV21-1 is a known pseudogene. This CDR3 comprises 14 residues. The CDR3 loop is CASSKELFNYGYTF. DNA of the CDR3: TGTGCCAGCAGCAAAGAACTATTCAACTATGGCTACACCTTC.

This rearrangement joins TRBV19 to TRBJ2-5, with D perhaps TRBD1 (6 bases). The germline V gene encodes CDR1 LNHDA and CDR2 SQIVND (reference sequence). The germline V and J ends were trimmed by 5 bases and 5 bases, with 15 bases remaining between them. This CDR3 is 14 amino acids long. This CDR3 reads CASSAFRGRETQYF. CDR3 DNA: TGTGCCAGTAGTGCGTTCAGGGGTCGGGAGACCCAGTACTTC.

The chain recombines TRBV7-2 with TRBJ2-7, with D maybe TRBD1 (6 bases). V dropped 2 bases and J dropped 6 bases, with 17 bases sitting between them. The length of the CDR3 is 15 residues. Germline V CDR1 and CDR2: SGHTA, FQGNSA. This CDR3 is CASSLRGTSGGEQYF. CDR3 nucleotides: TGTGCCAGCAGCTTAAGAGGGACATCGGGTGGCGAGCAGTACTTC.

The chain joins TRBV18 to TRBJ1-6; D may be TRBD1 (6 bases). The V and J ends lost 5 bases and 8 bases respectively, with 19 bases between them. There are 16 residues in the CDR3. Germline values: CDR1 KGHSH, CDR2 LQKENI. CDR3 sequence (DNA): TGTGCCAGCTCAACGGACAGCCCATCCGCTCATTCACCCCTCCACTTT. Translation gives CASSTDSPSAHSPLHF.

The chain has TRBV11-2 and TRBJ2-5, with D perhaps TRBD1 (6 bases). The CDR3 covers 16 residues. Trimming shortened V by 4 bases and J by 4 bases, and 19 bases separated the two germline ends. Germline V gene sequence: CDR1 SGHAT, CDR2 FQNNGV. CDR3 amino acids: CASSSLTGSARETQYF. The CDR3 nucleotides read TGTGCCAGCAGCTCACTCACAGGGTCGGCCCGAGAGACCCAGTACTTC.

The chain joins TRBV7-9 to TRBJ2-7; D is undetermined. This CDR3 spans 13 amino acids. V shed 7 bases and J shed 0 bases, with 10 bases lying between them. CDR1 and CDR2 from the germline V gene are SEHNR and FQNEAQ (reference sequence). The CDR3 DNA reads as TGTGCCAGCAACGGTCGGAGCTCCTACGAGCAGTACTTC. Its protein product is CASNGRSSYEQYF.

This sequence joins TRBV5-1 and TRBJ1-5; a weak D match, TRBD1 (6 bases). The V gene lost 3 bases and the J gene lost 6 bases, with 10 bases spanning the gap. Germline V lookup: CDR1 SGHRS, CDR2 YFSETQ. This CDR3 contains 13 residues. CDR3 coding DNA: TGCGCCAGCAGCTGGGGGGGCTCTCAGCCCCAGCATTTT. Protein product: CASSWGGSQPQHF.

This chain links TRBV27 with TRBJ1-5; 7 bases map to TRBD1. The CDR3 sequence is 15 residues long. Germline lookup yields CDR1 MNHEY and CDR2 SMNVEV (reference sequence). J gave up 0 bases and V 6 bases, and 5 bases lay outside the gene matches. The CDR3 sequence is CASRLGTASNQPQHF. In nucleotides, the CDR3 is TGTGCCAGCAGACTCGGGACAGCTAGCAATCAGCCCCAGCATTTT.

The chain employs TRBV7-9 and TRBJ1-2; 7 nucleotides agree with TRBD1. The CDR3 contains 15 residues. V lost 5 bases to trimming and J lost 5 bases; unmatched junction nucleotides: 11. The V gene's germline CDR1 is SEHNR and CDR2 FQNEAQ (reference sequence). The CDR3 spells CASSRPRGRGYGYTF. DNA of the CDR3: TGTGCCAGCAGCCGCCCGAGGGGGCGAGGTTATGGCTACACCTTC.

V is TRBV6-1 and J is TRBJ1-1, with D possibly TRBD1 on 5 matching bases. V lost 7 bases to trimming and J lost 1 base, with 16 bases between them. Germline lookup yields CDR1 MNHNS and CDR2 SASEGT. This CDR3 contains 15 residues. This CDR3 is CASTGGTTQNTEAFF. The CDR3 nucleotides are TGTGCCAGCACAGGAGGGACGACCCAGAACACTGAAGCTTTCTTT.

In this sample, this clone turned up once. The chain joins TRBV7-2 to TRBJ2-7, with TRBD2 identical over 13 bases. The germline CDR1 and CDR2 sequences are SGHTA and FQGNSA. Trimming at V came to 5 bases and at J to 7 bases, leaving 5 bases not matched to a gene. CDR3 length equals 14 residues. CDR3 region: CASSPRTSGSEQYF. CDR3 DNA: TGTGCCAGCAGCCCCCGGACTAGCGGGAGTGAGCAGTACTTC.

The gene calls are TRBV28 and TRBJ2-7, with D maybe TRBD1 (7 bases). Trimming took off 10 bases at V and 5 bases at J, with 21 bases between the two ends. CDR1 MDHEN and CDR2 SYDVKM come from the germline V gene. The CDR3 contains 14 residues. CDR3 in DNA: TGTGCCACCGATGGGGGGCAGGGGGTCCACGAGCAGTACTTC. Translation gives CATDGGQGVHEQYF.

The chain employs TRBV5-4 and TRBJ1-1; perhaps TRBD1 as D (5 bases). The CDR3 is 15 amino acids. Deletions cut 0 bases from V and 3 bases from J, with 12 bases between. Germline V gives CDR1 SGHNT, CDR2 YYREEE (reference sequence). The CDR3, as DNA: TGTGCCAGCAGCTTGGGGGGCGGTGGGGACACTGAAGCTTTCTTT. It translates to CASSLGGGGDTEAFF.

The chain uses TRBV7-2 and TRBJ1-3, with D uncertain. The CDR3 contains 13 residues. Trimming pared 1 base from V and 8 bases from J, leaving 9 bases between. Germline V gives CDR1 SGHTA, CDR2 FQGNSA. The CDR3 nucleotides read TGTGCCAGCAGCTTAGGAACCCGAGACACCATATATTTT. Encoded protein: CASSLGTRDTIYF.

The CDR3 nucleotides read TGTGCCAGCAGCGGGGGGGCCATGAATACGCAGTATTTT. Its translation: CASSGGAMNTQYF. The rearrangement uses TRBV5-4 and TRBJ2-3; D perhaps matches TRBD2 (7 bases). V lost 4 bases and J lost 7, with 13 bases in between. This CDR3 has 13 residues. Germline V CDR1 and CDR2: SGHNT, YYREEE (reference sequence).

The chain links TRBV7-2 to TRBJ1-6; D remains ambiguous. The CDR3 is 15 amino acids. V was trimmed by 3 bases and J by 7 bases, leaving 13 bases between them. Germline V gene sequence: CDR1 SGHTA, CDR2 FQGNSA. The CDR3 DNA sequence: TGTGCCAGCAGCTTCACTGCCGCTTCAAATTCACCCCTCCACTTT. It codes for CASSFTAASNSPLHF.

This chain uses TRBV5-1 with TRBJ2-5; tentatively, D is TRBD2 (5 bases). V was shortened by 4 bases and J by 5 bases, with 6 bases between the two germline ends. Germline V gene lookup returns CDR1 SGHRS and CDR2 YFSETQ. The CDR3 loop spans 11 amino acids. The CDR3 region has the DNA TGCGCCAGCAGCCGAGGGGAGACCCAGTACTTC. Encoded protein: CASSRGETQYF.

The chain couples TRBV7-2 to TRBJ1-1, with a possible D match to TRBD1 (6 bases). This CDR3 spans 15 amino acids. The germline CDR1 and CDR2 sequences are SGHTA and FQGNSA. Trimming took 3 bases from V and 1 from J, leaving 12 bases between them. In DNA form, the CDR3 reads TGTGCCAGCAGCTTCTTTCAGGGGACGAACACTGAAGCTTTCTTT. This codes for CASSFFQGTNTEAFF.

The V gene is TRBV28, the J gene TRBJ2-3; D call uncertain. V lost 2 bases and J 2 bases, leaving 8 bases between the germline ends. The germline CDR1 and CDR2 sequences are MDHEN and SYDVKM. The CDR3 contains 14 residues. The CDR3 protein is CASSLPGSTDTQYF. DNA for the CDR3: TGTGCCAGCAGTTTACCGGGTTCCACAGATACGCAGTATTTT.

The CDR3 nucleotides are TGTGCCAGCAGGCCGCCGGGGACTAGCGGTTACACCGGGGAGCTGTTTTTT. Amino acids: CASRPPGTSGYTGELFF. The chain has TRBV7-3 and TRBJ2-2, with 11 bases fitting TRBD2. V shed 6 bases and J 3 bases; nucleotides not matched to a gene: 9. The CDR3 runs 17 residues. Germline V gene lookup returns CDR1 SGHTA and CDR2 FQGTGA.

J is TRBJ2-3 and V is TRBV4-3; TRBD2 aligns across 7 bases. Germline lookup yields CDR1 LGHNA and CDR2 YSLEER. The CDR3 runs to 17 residues. Unmatched junction bases numbered 14, after V lost 4 bases and J lost 4 bases. DNA for the CDR3: TGCGCCAGCAGCCGGCAAGGGAGGGCCAGTAGCGCAGATACGCAGTATTTT. This encodes CASSRQGRASSADTQYF.

The chain uses TRBV25-1 and TRBJ1-5; D is unresolved. Trimming removed 5 bases from V and 4 bases from J, with 12 bases in between. The CDR3 contains 14 residues. The germline CDR1 and CDR2 sequences are MGHDK and SYGVNS. The CDR3 DNA reads as TGTGCCAGCAGTCAGACCGGGTCGAATCAGCCCCAGCATTTT. Encoded protein: CASSQTGSNQPQHF.

The rearrangement links TRBV25-1 to TRBJ1-1; D ambiguous. V lost 2 bases to trimming and J lost 5 bases, with 15 bases between them. CDR1 and CDR2 (germline): MGHDK, SYGVNS. The CDR3 has 15 residues. The chain's CDR3 is CASSETGGIGTEAFF. CDR3 nucleotide sequence: TGTGCCAGCAGTGAAACTGGCGGAATTGGGACTGAAGCTTTCTTT.

The rearrangement links TRBV15 to TRBJ2-4, with D possibly TRBD1 on 6 matching bases. There are 15 residues in the CDR3. The ends were cut back, 0 bases at V and 7 bases at J, with 13 bases in the middle. Germline CDR1 is LNHNV and CDR2 is YYDKDF (reference sequence). The CDR3 loop reads CATSRDRAGANIQYF. The DNA of the CDR3 is TGTGCCACCAGCAGAGATAGGGCAGGGGCGAACATTCAGTACTTC.

The rearrangement links TRBV5-1 to TRBJ2-6; 9 bases line up with TRBD2. This CDR3 region has 18 residues. Looked up from germline, CDR1 is SGHRS and CDR2 is YFSETQ. Losses at the gene ends were 0 bases for V and 0 bases for J; bases not matched to a gene: 4. Here the CDR3 DNA reads TGCGCCAGCAGCTTGGCGCTAGCGGGAAGCTCTGGGGCCAACGTCCTGACTTTC. It yields the protein CASSLALAGSSGANVLTF.